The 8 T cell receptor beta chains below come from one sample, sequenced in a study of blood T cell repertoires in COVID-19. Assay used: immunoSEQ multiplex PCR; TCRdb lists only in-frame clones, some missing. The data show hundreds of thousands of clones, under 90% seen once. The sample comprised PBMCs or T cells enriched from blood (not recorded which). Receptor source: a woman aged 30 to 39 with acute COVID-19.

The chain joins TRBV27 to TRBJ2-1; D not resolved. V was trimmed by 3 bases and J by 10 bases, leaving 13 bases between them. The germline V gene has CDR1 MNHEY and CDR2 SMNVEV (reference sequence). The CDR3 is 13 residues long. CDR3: CASSFRREKEQFF. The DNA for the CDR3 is TGTGCCAGCAGTTTTCGGAGAGAGAAAGAGCAGTTCTTC.

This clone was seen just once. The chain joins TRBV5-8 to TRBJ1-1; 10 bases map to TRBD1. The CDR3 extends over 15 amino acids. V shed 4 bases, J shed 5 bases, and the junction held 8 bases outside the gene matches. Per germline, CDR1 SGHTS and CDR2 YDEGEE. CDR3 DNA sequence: TGTGCCAGCAGCCTCGCCGGGACAGGGGATACTGAAGCTTTCTTT. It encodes CASSLAGTGDTEAFF.

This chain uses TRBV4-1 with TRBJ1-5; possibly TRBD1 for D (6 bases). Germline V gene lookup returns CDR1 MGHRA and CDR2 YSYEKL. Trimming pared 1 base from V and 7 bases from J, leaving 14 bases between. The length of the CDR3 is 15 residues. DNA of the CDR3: TGCGCCAGCAGCCAAGGACAGGACGATGACCAGCCCCAGCATTTT. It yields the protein CASSQGQDDDQPQHF.

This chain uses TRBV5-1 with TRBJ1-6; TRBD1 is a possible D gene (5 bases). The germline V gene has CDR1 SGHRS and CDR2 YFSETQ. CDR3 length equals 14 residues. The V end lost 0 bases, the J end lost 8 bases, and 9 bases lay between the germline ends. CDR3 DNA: TGCGCCAGCAGCTTGGTCGGGGGGGATTCACCCCTCCACTTT. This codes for CASSLVGGDSPLHF.

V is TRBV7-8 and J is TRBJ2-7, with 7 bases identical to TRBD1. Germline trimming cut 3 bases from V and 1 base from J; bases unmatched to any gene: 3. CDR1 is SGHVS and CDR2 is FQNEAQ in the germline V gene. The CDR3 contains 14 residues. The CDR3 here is CASSFLDRSYEQYF. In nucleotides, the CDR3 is TGTGCCAGCAGCTTTTTGGACAGGTCCTACGAGCAGTACTTC. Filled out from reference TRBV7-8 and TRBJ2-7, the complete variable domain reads GAGVSQSPRYKVAKRGQDVALRCDPISGHVSLFWYQQALGQGPEFLTYFQNEAQLDKSGLPSDRFFAERPEGSVSTLKIQRTQQEDSAVYLCASSFLDRSYEQYFGPGTRLTVT.

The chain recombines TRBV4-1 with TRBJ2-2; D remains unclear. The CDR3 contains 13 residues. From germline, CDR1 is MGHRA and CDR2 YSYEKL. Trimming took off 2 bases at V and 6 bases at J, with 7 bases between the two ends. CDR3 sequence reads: CASSQTRSGELFF. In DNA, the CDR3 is TGCGCCAGCAGCCAAACGAGGTCCGGGGAGCTGTTTTTT.

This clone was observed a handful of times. As DNA, the CDR3 is TGCGCCAGCAGCTCTCTAAGTAACAGGGGAATCACTGAAGCTTTCTTT. This translates into CASSSLSNRGITEAFF. This chain uses TRBV5-1 with TRBJ1-1; TRBD1 agrees at 7 bases. This CDR3 spans 16 amino acids. V lost 3 bases and J lost 4; bases outside the gene matches: 12. Germline V lookup: CDR1 SGHRS, CDR2 YFSETQ.

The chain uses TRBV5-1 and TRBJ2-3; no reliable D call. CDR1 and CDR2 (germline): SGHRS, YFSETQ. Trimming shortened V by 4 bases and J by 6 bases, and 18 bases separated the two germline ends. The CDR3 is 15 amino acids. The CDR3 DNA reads TGCGCCAGCAGCATTGACTCGGCCGCTGGGGATACGCAGTATTTT. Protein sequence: CASSIDSAAGDTQYF.